This T cell receptor (beta chain) is from a study of blood T cell repertoires in COVID-19. About the research overall: COVID-19 samples, acute and convalescent, were from the United States, Italy and Spain.

The V gene's germline CDR1 is LNHNV and CDR2 YYDKDF (reference sequence). The CDR3 extends over 15 amino acids. Trimming cost V 0 bases and J 5 bases, with 13 bases left between them. Sequencing was performed with immunoSEQ multiplex PCR; in TCRdb, only in-frame clones are kept and a portion is missing. The top ten clones hold 2.6% of a sample with roughly 260,000 clones, 80% to 95% of them seen once. The rearrangement links TRBV15 to TRBJ1-2; no clear D. Input material: peripheral blood. This clonotype originated in a person under 30 with COVID-19, enrolled during active disease. As DNA, the CDR3 is TGTGCCACCAGCAGAGATTCCCAAGGACTGTATGGCTACACCTTC. This gives the protein CATSRDSQGLYGYTF.